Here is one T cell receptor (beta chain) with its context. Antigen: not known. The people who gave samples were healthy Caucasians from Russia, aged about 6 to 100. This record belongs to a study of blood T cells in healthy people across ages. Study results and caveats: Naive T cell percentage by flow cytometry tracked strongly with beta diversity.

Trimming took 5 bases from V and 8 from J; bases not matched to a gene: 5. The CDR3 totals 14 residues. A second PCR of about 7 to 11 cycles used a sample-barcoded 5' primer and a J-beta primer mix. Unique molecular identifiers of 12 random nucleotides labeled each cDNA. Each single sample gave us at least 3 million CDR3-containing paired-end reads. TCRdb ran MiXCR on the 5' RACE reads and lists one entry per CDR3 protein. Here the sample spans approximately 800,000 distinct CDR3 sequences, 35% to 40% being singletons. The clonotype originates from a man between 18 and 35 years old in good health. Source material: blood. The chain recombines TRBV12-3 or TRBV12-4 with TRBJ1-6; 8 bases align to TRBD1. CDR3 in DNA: TGTGCCAGCAGTCCTCAGGGGGCGGATTCACCCCTCCACTTT. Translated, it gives CASSPQGADSPLHF.